This note documents a single T cell receptor beta chain sequence. This entry comes from a study of T cell changes during pregnancy in multiple sclerosis. Germline trimming cut 0 bases from V and 10 bases from J; bases unmatched to any gene: 11. Per germline, CDR1 SNHLY and CDR2 FYNNEI. The CDR3 runs 17 residues. Method: immunoSEQ multiplex PCR; TCRdb's copy keeps in-frame clones and lacks some. Of 75,000 to 100,000 clones in the sample, about 92% were seen once. The TCR was taken from a female donor with multiple sclerosis, enrolled in a pregnancy study. This chain connects TRBV2 to TRBJ2-1, with TRBD2 matching over 11 bases. Sequenced material: peripheral blood, taken after pregnancy. The CDR3 DNA reads as TGTGCCAGCAGTGAAGCGATAGCGGGAGGGCCGATTTTCGAGCAGTTCTTC. It is translated as CASSEAIAGGPIFEQFF.